The 6 T cell receptor beta chains below were found in one sample sequenced in a study of shared clonotypes between healthy human individuals. Only in-frame clones appear in the TCRdb table, and some are missing; sequencing was by immunoSEQ multiplex PCR. The repertoire holds a few million clones, with around 93% as singletons. Only CD45RO-negative cells positively selected for CCR7 counted as naive CD8 cells, so terminally differentiated effector memory CD45RA+ cells were excluded. The sequenced sample consisted of naive CD8+ T cells from PBMCs. These receptor sequences come from a man aged 18 to 30 in good health. Some clones in this sample may be carry-over from other donors' samples.

This chain uses TRBV11-2 with TRBJ2-7; 8 bases are a match to TRBD2. The J segment lost 0 bases and the V segment lost 5 bases, leaving 12 bases of the junction unmatched. Per the germline V gene, CDR1 is SGHAT and CDR2 is FQNNGV. The CDR3 is 17 residues long. This CDR3 reads CASSPPLWREDSYEQYF. The CDR3 coding sequence is TGTGCCAGCAGCCCCCCTCTGTGGCGGGAGGACTCCTACGAGCAGTACTTC.

The chain has TRBV28 and TRBJ2-1; 10 bases agree with TRBD2. CDR1 and CDR2 (germline): MDHEN, SYDVKM. This CDR3 contains 15 residues. V lost 6 bases, J lost 6 bases, and 8 bases stayed unmatched. The CDR3: CASSNLAGVRNEQFF. The CDR3 nucleotides are TGTGCCAGCAGCAACCTAGCGGGAGTACGCAATGAGCAGTTCTTC. Complete variable domain (other parts from reference TRBV28 and TRBJ2-1): DVKVTQSSRYLVKRTGEKVFLECVQDMDHENMFWYRQDPGLGLRLIYFSYDVKMKEKGDIPEGYSVSREKKERFSLILESASTNQTSMYLCASSNLAGVRNEQFFGPGTRLTVL.

Points on this clone: Other DNA sequences in this specimen translate into the identical CDR3. The chain combines TRBV27 with TRBJ1-2; maybe TRBD1 (6 bases). The CDR3 covers 13 residues. Germline CDR1 reads MNHEY; CDR2 reads SMNVEV (reference sequence). The ends were cut back, 6 bases at V and 2 bases at J, with 10 bases in the middle. The CDR3 DNA reads TGTGCCAGCAGCTATGGACAGAACTATGGCTACACCTTC. Its translation is CASSYGQNYGYTF.

V usage is TRBV27 and J usage is TRBJ1-2, with TRBD1 identical over 8 bases. This CDR3 is 14 amino acids long. J gave up 7 bases and V 4 bases, and 8 bases lay outside the gene matches. Looked up from germline, CDR1 is MNHEY and CDR2 is SMNVEV (reference sequence). Here the CDR3 reads CASSSGGTGFGYTF. The DNA of the CDR3 is TGTGCCAGCAGTTCGGGGGGGACAGGCTTTGGCTACACCTTC.

V is TRBV6-8 and J is TRBJ2-7; D gene uncertain. This CDR3 has 16 residues. Trimming left V 0 bases short and J 3 bases short, with 15 bases between. Germline lookup yields CDR1 MNHGY and CDR2 SAAAGT. The CDR3 region is CASSYSTSGRGYEQYF. The CDR3 DNA sequence: TGTGCCAGCAGTTACTCGACCTCTGGCAGAGGCTACGAGCAGTACTTC.

This sequence joins TRBV14 and TRBJ1-3, with D unresolved. V lost 2 bases and J 0 bases, leaving 5 bases between the germline ends. CDR1 SGHDN and CDR2 FVKESK come from the germline V gene. This CDR3 has 14 amino acids. The CDR3 sequence: CASSQRLSGNTIYF. In DNA form, the CDR3 reads TGTGCCAGCAGCCAACGACTCTCTGGAAACACCATATATTTT. Full variable domain (rest looked up from reference TRBV14 and TRBJ1-3): EAGVTQFPSHSVIEKGQTVTLRCDPISGHDNLYWYRRVMGKEIKFLLHFVKESKQDESGMPNNRFLAERTGGTYSTLKVQPAELEDSGVYFCASSQRLSGNTIYFGEGSWLTVV.